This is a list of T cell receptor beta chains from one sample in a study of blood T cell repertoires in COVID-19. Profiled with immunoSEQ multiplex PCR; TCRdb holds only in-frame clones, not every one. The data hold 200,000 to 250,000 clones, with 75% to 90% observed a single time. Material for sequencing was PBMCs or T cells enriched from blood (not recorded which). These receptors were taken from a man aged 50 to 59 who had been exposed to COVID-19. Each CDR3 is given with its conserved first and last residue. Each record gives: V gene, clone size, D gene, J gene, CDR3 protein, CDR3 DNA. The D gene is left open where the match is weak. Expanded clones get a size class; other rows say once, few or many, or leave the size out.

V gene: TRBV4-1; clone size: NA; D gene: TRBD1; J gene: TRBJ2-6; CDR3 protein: CASSQGTGGTGANVLTF; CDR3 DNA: TGCGCCAGCAGCCAAGGGACAGGGGGAACTGGGGCCAACGTCCTGACTTTC
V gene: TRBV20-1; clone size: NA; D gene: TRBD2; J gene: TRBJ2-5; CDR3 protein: CSASERGGHETQYF; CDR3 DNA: TGCAGTGCTAGTGAGCGGGGGGGCCACGAGACCCAGTACTTC
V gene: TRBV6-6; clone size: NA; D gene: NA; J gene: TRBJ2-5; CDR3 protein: CASSSLGETQYF; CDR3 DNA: TGTGCCAGCAGTTCCCTAGGAGAGACCCAGTACTTC
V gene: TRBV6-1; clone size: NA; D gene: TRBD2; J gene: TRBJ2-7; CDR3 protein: CASREAGQLYEQYF; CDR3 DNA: TGTGCCAGCAGAGAAGCGGGGCAACTCTACGAGCAGTACTTC
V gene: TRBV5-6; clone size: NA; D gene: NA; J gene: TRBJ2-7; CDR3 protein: CASSSTRGKQYF; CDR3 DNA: TGTGCCAGCAGCTCAACAAGGGGCAAGCAGTACTTC
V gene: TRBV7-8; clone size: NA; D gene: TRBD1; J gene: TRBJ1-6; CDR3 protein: CASSKQGANSPLHF; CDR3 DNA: TGTGCCAGCAGCAAGCAGGGGGCAAATTCACCCCTCCACTTT
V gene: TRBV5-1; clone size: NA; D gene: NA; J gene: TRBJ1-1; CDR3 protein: CASSPTGPPYEAFF; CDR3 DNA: TGCGCCAGCAGCCCCACAGGGCCTCCTTATGAAGCTTTCTTT
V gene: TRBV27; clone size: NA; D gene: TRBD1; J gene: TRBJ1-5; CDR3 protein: CASGLTGGNQPQHF; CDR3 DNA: TGTGCCAGCGGATTGACAGGGGGCAATCAGCCCCAGCATTTT
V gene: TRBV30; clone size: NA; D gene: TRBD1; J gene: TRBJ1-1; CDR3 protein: CASDRGLGTEAFF; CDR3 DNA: TGTGCCAGTGACAGGGGGCTGGGCACTGAAGCTTTCTTT
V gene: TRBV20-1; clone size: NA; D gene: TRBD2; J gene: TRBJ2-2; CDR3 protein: CSASGLAGGRSGELFF; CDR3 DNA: TGCAGTGCTAGTGGACTAGCGGGGGGGCGGTCCGGGGAGCTGTTTTTT
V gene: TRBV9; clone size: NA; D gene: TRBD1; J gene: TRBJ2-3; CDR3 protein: CASSMTGGVLTDTQYF; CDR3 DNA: TGTGCCAGCAGCATGACAGGGGGCGTTTTGACAGATACGCAGTATTTT
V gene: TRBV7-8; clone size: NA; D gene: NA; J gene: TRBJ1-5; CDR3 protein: CASSLVGGGVNQPQHF; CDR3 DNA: TGTGCCAGCAGCTTAGTGGGAGGGGGAGTAAATCAGCCCCAGCATTTT
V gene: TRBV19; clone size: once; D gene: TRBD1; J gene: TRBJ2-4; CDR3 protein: CASSDRQGPMTKNIQYF; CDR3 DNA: TGTGCCAGTAGTGATAGACAGGGCCCTATGACCAAAAACATTCAGTACTTC
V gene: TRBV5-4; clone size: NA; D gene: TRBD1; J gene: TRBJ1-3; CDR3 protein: CASSFSGRGPGNTIYF; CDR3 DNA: TGTGCCAGCAGCTTCTCTGGCAGGGGGCCTGGAAACACCATATATTTT
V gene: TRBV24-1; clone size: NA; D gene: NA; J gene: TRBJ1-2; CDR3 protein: CATSQGINYGYTF; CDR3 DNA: TGTGCCACCAGCCAGGGGATCAACTATGGCTACACCTTC
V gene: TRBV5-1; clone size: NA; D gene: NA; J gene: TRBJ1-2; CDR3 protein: CASSTGQPNYGYTF; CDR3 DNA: TGCGCCAGCAGCACAGGACAGCCAAACTATGGCTACACCTTC
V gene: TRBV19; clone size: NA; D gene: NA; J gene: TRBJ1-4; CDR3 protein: CASSSGQHNEKLFF; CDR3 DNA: TGTGCCAGTAGTTCTGGACAGCATAATGAAAAACTGTTTTTT
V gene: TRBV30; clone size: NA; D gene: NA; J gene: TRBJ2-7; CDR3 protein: CAWSYYYEQYF; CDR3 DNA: TGTGCCTGGAGTTATTACTACGAGCAGTACTTC
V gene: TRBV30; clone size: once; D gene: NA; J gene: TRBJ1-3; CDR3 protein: CAWTFSPGLPIGPKDTIYF; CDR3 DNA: TGTGCCTGGACTTTCTCACCGGGACTGCCTATCGGGCCGAAAGACACCATATATTTT
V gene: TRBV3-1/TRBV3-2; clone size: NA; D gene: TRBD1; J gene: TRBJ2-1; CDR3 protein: CASSQEGQGFGEQFF; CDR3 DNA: TGTGCCAGCAGCCAAGAGGGACAGGGATTTGGTGAGCAGTTCTTC
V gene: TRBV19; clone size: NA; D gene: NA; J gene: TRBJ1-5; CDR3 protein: CASKDFSNQPQHF; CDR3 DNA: TGTGCCAGTAAAGACTTTAGCAATCAGCCCCAGCATTTT
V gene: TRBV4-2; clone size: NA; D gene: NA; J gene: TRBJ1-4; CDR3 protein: CASSHVGTGDEKLFF; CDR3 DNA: TGTGCCAGCAGCCACGTTGGGACGGGGGACGAAAAACTGTTTTTT
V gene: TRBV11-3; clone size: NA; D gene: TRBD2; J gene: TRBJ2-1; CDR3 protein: CASSPITSGIFYEQFF; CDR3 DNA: TGTGCCAGCAGCCCTATTACTAGCGGGATTTTCTATGAGCAGTTCTTC
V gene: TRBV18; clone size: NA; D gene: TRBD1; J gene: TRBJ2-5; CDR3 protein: CASSHDLTGVGGQETQYF; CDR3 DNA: TGTGCCAGCTCACACGACCTGACAGGGGTTGGTGGGCAAGAGACCCAGTACTTC
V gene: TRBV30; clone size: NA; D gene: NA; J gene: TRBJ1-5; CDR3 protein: CAWSDTLRQPQHF; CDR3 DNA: TGTGCCTGGAGCGATACCCTGCGGCAGCCCCAGCATTTT
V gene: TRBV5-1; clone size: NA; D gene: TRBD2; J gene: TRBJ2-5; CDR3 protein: CASSPFPTGGEETQYF; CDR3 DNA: TGCGCCAGCAGCCCCTTTCCCACGGGAGGGGAGGAGACCCAGTACTTC
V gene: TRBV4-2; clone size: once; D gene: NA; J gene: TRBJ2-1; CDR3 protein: CASSQDQADSYNEQFF; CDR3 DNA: TGTGCCAGCAGCCAAGACCAAGCGGATTCCTACAATGAGCAGTTCTTC
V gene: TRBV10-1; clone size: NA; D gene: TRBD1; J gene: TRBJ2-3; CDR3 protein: CASRDRGTPCTDTQYF; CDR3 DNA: TGCGCCAGCAGGGACAGGGGGACCCCTTGCACAGATACGCAGTATTTT
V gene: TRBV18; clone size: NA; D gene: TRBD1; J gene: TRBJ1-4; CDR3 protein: CASSPTGMGEKLFF; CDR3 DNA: TGTGCCAGCTCACCGACAGGGATGGGTGAAAAACTGTTTTTT
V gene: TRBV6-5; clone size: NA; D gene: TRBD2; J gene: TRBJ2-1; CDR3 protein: CASQNRDYYNEQFF; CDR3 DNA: TGTGCCAGTCAGAACCGGGACTACTACAATGAGCAGTTCTTC
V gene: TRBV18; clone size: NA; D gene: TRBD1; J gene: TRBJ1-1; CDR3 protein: CASSPPARGYTEAFF; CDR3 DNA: TGTGCCAGCTCACCACCCGCCAGGGGGTACACTGAAGCTTTCTTT
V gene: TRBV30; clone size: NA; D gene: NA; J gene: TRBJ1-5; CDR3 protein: CAWSAQYSNQPQHF; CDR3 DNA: TGTGCCTGGAGTGCCCAGTATAGCAATCAGCCCCAGCATTTT
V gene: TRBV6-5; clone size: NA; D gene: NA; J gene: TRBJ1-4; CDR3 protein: CASSYSGDEIEKLFF; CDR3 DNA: TGTGCCAGCAGTTATAGCGGAGATGAGATTGAAAAACTGTTTTTT
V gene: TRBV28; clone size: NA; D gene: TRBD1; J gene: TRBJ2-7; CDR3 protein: CASSPPGQGADEQYF; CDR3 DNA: TGTGCCAGCAGTCCTCCGGGACAGGGGGCCGACGAGCAGTACTTC
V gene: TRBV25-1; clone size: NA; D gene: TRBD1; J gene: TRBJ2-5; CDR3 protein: CASSATGGLETQYF; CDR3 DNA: TGTGCCAGCAGTGCGACAGGGGGCTTGGAGACCCAGTACTTC
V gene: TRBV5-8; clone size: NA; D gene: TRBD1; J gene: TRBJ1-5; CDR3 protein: CASSWGTGEAQPQHF; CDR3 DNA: TGTGCCAGCAGCTGGGGGACAGGGGAGGCTCAGCCCCAGCATTTT
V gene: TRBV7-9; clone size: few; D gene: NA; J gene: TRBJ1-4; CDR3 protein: CASSFSRGNEKLFF; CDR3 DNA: TGTGCCAGCAGCTTCAGCAGGGGTAATGAAAAACTGTTTTTT
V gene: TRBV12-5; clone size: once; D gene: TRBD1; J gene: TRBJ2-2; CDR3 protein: CASGLDPDRGGWVITGELFF; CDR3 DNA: TGTGCTAGTGGTTTGGACCCGGACAGGGGAGGGTGGGTTATAACCGGGGAGCTGTTTTTT